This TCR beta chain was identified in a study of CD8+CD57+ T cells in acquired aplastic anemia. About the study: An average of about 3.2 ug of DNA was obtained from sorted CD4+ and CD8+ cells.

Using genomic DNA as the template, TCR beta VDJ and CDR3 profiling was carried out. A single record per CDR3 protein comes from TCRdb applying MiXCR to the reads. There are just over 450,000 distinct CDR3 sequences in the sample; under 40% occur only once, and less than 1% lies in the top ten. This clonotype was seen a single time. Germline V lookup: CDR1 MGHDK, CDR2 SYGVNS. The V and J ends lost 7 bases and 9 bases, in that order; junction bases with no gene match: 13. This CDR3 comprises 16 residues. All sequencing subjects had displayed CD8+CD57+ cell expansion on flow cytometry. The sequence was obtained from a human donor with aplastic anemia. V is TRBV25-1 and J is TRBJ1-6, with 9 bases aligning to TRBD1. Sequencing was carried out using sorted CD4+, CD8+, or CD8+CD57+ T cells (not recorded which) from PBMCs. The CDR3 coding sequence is TGTGCCAGCACCTTAGGGACAGGGATTTCTGGTTCACCCCTCCACTTT. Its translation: CASTLGTGISGSPLHF.